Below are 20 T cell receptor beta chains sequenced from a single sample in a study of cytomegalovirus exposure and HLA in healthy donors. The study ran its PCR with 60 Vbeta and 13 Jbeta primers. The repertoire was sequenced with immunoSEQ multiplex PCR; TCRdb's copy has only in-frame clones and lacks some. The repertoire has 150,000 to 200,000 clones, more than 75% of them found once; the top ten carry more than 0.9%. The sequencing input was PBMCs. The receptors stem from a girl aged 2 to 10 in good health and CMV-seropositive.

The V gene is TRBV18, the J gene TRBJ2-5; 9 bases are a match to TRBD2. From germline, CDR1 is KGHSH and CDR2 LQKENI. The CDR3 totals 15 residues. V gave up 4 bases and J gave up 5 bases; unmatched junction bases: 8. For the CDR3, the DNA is TGTGCCAGCTCACTTCTAGCGGGAACGTCGGAGACCCAGTACTTC. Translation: CASSLLAGTSETQYF.

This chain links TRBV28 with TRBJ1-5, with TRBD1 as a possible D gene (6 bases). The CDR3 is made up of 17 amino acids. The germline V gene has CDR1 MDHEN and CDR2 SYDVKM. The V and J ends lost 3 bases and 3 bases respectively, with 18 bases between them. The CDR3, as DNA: TGTGCCAGCAGTTTTCAAAGTAGTCAGGGGTACAATCAGCCCCAGCATTTT. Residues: CASSFQSSQGYNQPQHF.

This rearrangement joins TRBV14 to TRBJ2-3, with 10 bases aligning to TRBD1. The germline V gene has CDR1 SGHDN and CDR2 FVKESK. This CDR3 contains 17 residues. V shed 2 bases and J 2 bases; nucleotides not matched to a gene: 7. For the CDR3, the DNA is TGTGCCAGCAGCCAACTTGGACAGGGGGTTTACACAGATACGCAGTATTTT. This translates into CASSQLGQGVYTDTQYF.

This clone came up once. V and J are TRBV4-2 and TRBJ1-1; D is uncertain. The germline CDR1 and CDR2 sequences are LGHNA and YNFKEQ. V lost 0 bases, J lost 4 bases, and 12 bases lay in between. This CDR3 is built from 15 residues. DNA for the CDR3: TGTGCCAGCAGCCAAGAGAGGATGGCGAGCACTGAAGCTTTCTTT. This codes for CASSQERMASTEAFF.

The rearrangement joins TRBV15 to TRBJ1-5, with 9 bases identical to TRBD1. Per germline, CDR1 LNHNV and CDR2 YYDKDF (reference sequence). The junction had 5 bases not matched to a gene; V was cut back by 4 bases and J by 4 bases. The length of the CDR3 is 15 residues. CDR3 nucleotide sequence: TGTGCCACCAGCAAGTACAGGGGGCGGAATCAGCCCCAGCATTTT. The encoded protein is CATSKYRGRNQPQHF.

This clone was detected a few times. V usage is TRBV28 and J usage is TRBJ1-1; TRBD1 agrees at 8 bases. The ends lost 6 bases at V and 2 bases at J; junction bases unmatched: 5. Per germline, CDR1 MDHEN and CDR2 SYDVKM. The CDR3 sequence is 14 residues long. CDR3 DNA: TGTGCCAGCAGCCCTGGACAGGGAAACACTGAAGCTTTCTTT. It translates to CASSPGQGNTEAFF.

The CDR3 coding sequence is TGTGCCAGCAGCTTAGGACAGCACTACGAGCAGTACTTC. This encodes CASSLGQHYEQYF. This chain uses TRBV7-9 with TRBJ2-7; possible D gene TRBD1, 5 bases. Germline V lookup: CDR1 SEHNR, CDR2 FQNEAQ (reference sequence). The CDR3 is made up of 13 amino acids. V lost 1 base to trimming and J lost 3 bases, with 7 bases between them. Together with reference TRBV7-9 and TRBJ2-7, the CDR3 gives the full variable domain: DTGVSQNPRHKITKRGQNVTFRCDPISEHNRLYWYRQTLGQGPEFLTYFQNEAQLEKSRLLSDRFSAERPKGSFSTLEIQRTEQGDSAMYLCASSLGQHYEQYFGPGTRLTVT.

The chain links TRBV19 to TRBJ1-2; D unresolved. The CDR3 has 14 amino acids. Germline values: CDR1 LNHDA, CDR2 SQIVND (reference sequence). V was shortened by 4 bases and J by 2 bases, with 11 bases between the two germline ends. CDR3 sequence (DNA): TGTGCCAGTAGTACGGACGGGATAAACTATGGCTACACCTTC. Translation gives CASSTDGINYGYTF.

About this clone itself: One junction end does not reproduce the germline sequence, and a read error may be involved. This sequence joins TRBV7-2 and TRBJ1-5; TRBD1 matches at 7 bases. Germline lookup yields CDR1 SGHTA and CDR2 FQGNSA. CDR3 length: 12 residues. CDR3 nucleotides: TGTGCTAGCAAGGGGGCGAATCAGCCCCAGCATTTT. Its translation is CASKGANQPQHF.

This CDR3 is CASSLTGSSGYTF. The CDR3 DNA sequence: TGTGCCAGCAGCTTGACAGGGAGTTCTGGCTACACCTTC. V usage is TRBV5-5 and J usage is TRBJ1-2; possible D gene TRBD1, 6 bases. This CDR3 is 13 amino acids long. Germline CDR1 SGHKS, CDR2 YYEKEE (reference sequence). V lost 1 base, J lost 7 bases, and 11 bases lay in between. Using reference TRBV5-5 and TRBJ1-2 for the parts outside the CDR3, the full variable domain is DAGVTQSPTHLIKTRGQQVTLRCSPISGHKSVSWYQQVLGQGPQFIFQYYEKEERGRGNFPDRFSARQFPNYSSELNVNALLLGDSALYLCASSLTGSSGYTFGSGTRLTVV.

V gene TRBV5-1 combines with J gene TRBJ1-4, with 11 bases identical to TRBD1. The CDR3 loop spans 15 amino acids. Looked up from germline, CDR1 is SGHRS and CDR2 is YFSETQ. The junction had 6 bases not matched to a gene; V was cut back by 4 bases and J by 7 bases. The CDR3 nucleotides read TGCGCCAGCAGCAGCAGGACAGGGGGCTCTGAAAAACTGTTTTTT. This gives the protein CASSSRTGGSEKLFF.

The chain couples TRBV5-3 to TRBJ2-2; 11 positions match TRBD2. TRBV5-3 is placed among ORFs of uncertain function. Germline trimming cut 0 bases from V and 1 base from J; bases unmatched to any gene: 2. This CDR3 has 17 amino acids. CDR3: CARSLAGTSGNTGELFF. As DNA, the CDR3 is TGTGCCAGAAGCTTGGCCGGGACTAGCGGGAACACCGGGGAGCTGTTTTTT.

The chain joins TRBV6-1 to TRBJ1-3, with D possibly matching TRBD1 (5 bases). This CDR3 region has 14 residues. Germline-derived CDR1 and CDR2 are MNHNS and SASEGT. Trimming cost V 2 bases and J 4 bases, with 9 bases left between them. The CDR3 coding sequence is TGTGCCAGCAGTGAATGGGGGGTCGGAAACACCATATATTTT. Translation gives CASSEWGVGNTIYF.

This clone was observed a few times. CDR3 sequence (DNA): TGTGCCAGCAGTCGTACTAGCGGGACCAGGGGGGGCTACGAGCAGTACTTC. Residues: CASSRTSGTRGGYEQYF. The chain has TRBV27 and TRBJ2-7; 10 bases are a match to TRBD2. Germline values: CDR1 MNHEY, CDR2 SMNVEV (reference sequence). V shed 5 bases, J shed 3 bases, and the junction held 13 bases outside the gene matches. This CDR3 spans 17 amino acids.

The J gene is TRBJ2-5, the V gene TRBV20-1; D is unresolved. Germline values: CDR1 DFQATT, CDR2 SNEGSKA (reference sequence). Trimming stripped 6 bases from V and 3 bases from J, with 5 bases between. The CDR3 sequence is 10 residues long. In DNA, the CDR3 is TGCAGTGCCCTTGAAGAGACCCAGTACTTC. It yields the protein CSALEETQYF.

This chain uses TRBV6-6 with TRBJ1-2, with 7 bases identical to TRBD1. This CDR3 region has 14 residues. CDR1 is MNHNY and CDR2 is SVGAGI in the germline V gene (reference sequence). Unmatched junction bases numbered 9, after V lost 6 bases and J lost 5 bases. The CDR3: CASSPGTAKYGYTF. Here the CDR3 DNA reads TGTGCCAGCAGCCCCGGGACAGCGAAGTATGGCTACACCTTC.

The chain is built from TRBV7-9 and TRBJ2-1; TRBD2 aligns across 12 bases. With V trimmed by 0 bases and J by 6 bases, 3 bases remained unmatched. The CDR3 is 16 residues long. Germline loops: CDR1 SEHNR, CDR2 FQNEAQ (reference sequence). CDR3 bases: TGTGCCAGCAGCTTAGCCGTGACTAGCGGGAGCAATGAGCAGTTCTTC. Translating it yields CASSLAVTSGSNEQFF.

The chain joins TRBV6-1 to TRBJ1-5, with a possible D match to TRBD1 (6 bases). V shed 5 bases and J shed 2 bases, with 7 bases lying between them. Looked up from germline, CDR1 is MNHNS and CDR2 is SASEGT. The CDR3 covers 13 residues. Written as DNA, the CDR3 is TGTGCCAGCAGTCGGACAGGCAATCAGCCCCAGCATTTT. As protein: CASSRTGNQPQHF.

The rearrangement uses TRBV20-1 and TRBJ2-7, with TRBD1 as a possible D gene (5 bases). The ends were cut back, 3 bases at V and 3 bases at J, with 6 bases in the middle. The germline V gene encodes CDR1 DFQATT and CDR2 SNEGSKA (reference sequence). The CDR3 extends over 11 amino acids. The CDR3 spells CSARGRYEQYF. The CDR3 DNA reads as TGCAGTGCTAGGGGGCGCTACGAGCAGTACTTC.

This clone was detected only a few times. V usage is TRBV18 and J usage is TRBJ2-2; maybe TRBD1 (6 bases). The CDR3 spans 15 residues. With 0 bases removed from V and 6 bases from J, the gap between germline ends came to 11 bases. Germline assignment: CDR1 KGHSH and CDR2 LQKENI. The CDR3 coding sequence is TGTGCCAGCTCACCACCGACAGGCCTTCCCGGGGAGCTGTTTTTT. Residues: CASSPPTGLPGELFF.